This T cell receptor (beta chain) was obtained from a study of cytomegalovirus exposure and HLA in healthy donors. As to this clone: Its antigen is still unknown.

The CDR3 contains 12 residues. The germline V and J ends were trimmed by 3 bases and 5 bases, with 7 bases remaining between them. Germline lookup yields CDR1 LNHNV and CDR2 YYDKDF (reference sequence). Whole-study results and caveats: Despite most TCR sequences being rare, some public TCRs occurred in many donors.

Produced via immunoSEQ multiplex PCR; TCRdb's table is partial and in-frame only. The sample holds 120,000 to 150,000 clones, roughly 90% seen once. The V and J genes are TRBV15 and TRBJ2-5; D gene unclear. Material: PBMCs. The receptor comes from a man aged 18 to 35 in good health and CMV-seropositive. The CDR3 DNA sequence: TGTGCCACCAGCAGGACGGGTGAGACCCAGTACTTC. It specifies CATSRTGETQYF.